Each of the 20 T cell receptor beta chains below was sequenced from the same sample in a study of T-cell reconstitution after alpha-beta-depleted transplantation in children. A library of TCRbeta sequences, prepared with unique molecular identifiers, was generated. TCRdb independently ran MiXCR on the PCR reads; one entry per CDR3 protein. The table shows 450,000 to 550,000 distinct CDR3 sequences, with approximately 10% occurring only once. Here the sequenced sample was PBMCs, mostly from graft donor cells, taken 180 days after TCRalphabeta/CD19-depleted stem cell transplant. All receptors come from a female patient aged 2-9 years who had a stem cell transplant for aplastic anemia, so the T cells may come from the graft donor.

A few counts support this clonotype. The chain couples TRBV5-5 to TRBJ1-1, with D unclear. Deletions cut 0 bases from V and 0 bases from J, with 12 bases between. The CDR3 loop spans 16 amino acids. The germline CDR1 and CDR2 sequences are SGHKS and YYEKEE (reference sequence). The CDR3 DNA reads TGTGCCAGCAGCTTGGGGAGGCACGCGATGAACACTGAAGCTTTCTTT. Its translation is CASSLGRHAMNTEAFF.

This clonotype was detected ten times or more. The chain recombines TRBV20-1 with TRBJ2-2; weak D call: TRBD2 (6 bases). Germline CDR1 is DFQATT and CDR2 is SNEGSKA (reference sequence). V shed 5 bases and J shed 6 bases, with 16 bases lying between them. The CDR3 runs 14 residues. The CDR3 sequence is CSAFYGRISGELFF. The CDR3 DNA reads TGCAGTGCTTTCTACGGGAGAATCTCCGGGGAGCTGTTTTTT.

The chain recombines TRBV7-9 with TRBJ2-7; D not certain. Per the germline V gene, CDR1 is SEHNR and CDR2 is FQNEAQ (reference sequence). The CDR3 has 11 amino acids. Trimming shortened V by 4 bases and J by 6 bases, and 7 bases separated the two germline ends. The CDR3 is CASSSWSEQYV. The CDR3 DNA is TGTGCCAGCAGCTCATGGTCCGAGCAGTACGTC.

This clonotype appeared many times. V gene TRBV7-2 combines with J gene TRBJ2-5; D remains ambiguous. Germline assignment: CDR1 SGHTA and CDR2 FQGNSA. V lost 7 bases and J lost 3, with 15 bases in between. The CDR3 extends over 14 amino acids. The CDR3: CASTLEVAEETQYF. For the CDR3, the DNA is TGTGCCAGCACCCTCGAAGTTGCAGAAGAGACCCAGTACTTC.

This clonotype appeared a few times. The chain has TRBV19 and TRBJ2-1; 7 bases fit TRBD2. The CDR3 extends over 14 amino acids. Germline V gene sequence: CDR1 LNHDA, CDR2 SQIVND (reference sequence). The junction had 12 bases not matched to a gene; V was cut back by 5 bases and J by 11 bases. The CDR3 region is CASSPPGRGPKQFF. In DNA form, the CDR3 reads TGTGCCAGTAGTCCCCCTGGGAGGGGCCCCAAGCAGTTCTTC.

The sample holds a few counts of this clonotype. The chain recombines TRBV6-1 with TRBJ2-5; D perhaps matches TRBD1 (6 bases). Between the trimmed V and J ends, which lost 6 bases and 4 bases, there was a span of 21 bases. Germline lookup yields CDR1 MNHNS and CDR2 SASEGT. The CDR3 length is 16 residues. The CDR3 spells CASSSPGHQMRETQYF. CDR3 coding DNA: TGTGCCAGCAGCTCACCGGGACACCAAATGCGAGAGACCCAGTACTTC.

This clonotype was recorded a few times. In DNA, the CDR3 is TGTGCCAGCAGCCATCCGGGACTGCCCTACACCTACGAGCAGTACTTC. The encoded protein is CASSHPGLPYTYEQYF. The chain has TRBV6-2 or TRBV6-3 and TRBJ2-7; tentative D call: TRBD2 (6 bases). The CDR3 sequence is 16 residues long. Per germline, CDR1 MNHEY and CDR2 SVGEGT. V lost 6 bases and J 2 bases, leaving 20 bases between the germline ends.

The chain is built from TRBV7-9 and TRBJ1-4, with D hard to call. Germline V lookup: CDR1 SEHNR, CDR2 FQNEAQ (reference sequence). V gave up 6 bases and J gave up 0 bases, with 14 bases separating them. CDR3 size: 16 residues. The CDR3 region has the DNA TGTGCCAGCAGTTTACTCTCCCGAGCAACTAATGAAAAACTGTTTTTT. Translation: CASSLLSRATNEKLFF.

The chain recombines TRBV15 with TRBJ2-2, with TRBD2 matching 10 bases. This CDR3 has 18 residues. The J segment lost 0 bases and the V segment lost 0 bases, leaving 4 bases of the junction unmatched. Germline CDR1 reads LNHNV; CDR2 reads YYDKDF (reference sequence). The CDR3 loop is CATSRDYTSGANTGELFF. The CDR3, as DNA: TGTGCCACCAGCAGAGATTATACTAGCGGGGCGAACACCGGGGAGCTGTTTTTT.

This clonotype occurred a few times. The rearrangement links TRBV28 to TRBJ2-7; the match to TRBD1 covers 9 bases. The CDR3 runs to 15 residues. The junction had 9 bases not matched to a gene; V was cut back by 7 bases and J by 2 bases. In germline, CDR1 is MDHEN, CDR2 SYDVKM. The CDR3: CASNSDRGGPYEQYV. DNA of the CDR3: TGTGCCAGCAATTCCGACAGGGGGGGCCCCTACGAGCAGTACGTC.

The CDR3 here is CSAERGPAGTYEQYF. Written as DNA, the CDR3 is TGCAGTGCTGAACGGGGTCCAGCGGGCACCTACGAGCAGTACTTC. The chain couples TRBV20-1 to TRBJ2-7; tentatively, D is TRBD2 (6 bases). Trimming shortened V by 5 bases and J by 2 bases, and 19 bases separated the two germline ends. Germline-derived CDR1 and CDR2 are DFQATT and SNEGSKA (reference sequence). CDR3 length equals 15 residues.

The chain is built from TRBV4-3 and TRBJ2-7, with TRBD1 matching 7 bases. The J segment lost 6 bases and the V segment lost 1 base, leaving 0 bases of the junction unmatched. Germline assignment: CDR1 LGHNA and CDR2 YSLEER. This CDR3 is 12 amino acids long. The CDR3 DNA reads TGCGCCAGCAGCCAAGCAGGGGGCGAGCAGTACTTC. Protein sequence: CASSQAGGEQYF.

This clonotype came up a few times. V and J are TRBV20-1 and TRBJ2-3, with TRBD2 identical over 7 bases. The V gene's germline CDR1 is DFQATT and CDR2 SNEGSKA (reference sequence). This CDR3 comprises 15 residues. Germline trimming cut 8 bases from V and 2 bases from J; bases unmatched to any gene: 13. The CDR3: CSTQGWREPTDTQYF. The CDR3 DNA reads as TGCAGTACTCAGGGATGGCGGGAGCCCACAGATACGCAGTATTTT.

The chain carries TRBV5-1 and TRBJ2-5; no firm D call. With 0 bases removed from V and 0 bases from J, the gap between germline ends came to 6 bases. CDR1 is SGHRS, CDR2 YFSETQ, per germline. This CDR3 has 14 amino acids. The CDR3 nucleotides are TGCGCCAGCAGCTTGGACAAATACCAAGAGACCCAGTACTTC. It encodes CASSLDKYQETQYF.

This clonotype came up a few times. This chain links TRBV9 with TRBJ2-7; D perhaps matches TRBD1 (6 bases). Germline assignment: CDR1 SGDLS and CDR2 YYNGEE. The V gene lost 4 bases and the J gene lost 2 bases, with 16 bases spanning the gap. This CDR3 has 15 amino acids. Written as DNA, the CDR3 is TGTGCCAGCAGCCCCCAAGGGGACACACCCTACGAGCAGTACTTC. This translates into CASSPQGDTPYEQYF. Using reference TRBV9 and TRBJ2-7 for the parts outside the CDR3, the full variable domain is DSGVTQTPKHLITATGQRVTLRCSPRSGDLSVYWYQQSLDQGLQFLIQYYNGEERAKGNILERFSAQQFPDLHSELNLSSLELGDSALYFCASSPQGDTPYEQYFGPGTRLTVT.

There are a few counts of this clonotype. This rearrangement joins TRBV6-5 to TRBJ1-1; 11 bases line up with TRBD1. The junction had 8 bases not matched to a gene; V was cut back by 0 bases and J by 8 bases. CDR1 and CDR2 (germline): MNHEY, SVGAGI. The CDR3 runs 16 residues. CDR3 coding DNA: TGTGCCAGCAGTTACTCGCGGACAGGGGGCCCGGGGGAAGCTTTCTTT. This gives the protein CASSYSRTGGPGEAFF.

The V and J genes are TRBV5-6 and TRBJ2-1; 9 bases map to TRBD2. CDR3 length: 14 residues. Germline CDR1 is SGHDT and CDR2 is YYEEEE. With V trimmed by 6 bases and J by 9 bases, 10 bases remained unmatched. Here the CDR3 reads CASNIAGVSGEQFF. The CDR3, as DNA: TGTGCCAGCAACATAGCGGGAGTATCTGGTGAGCAGTTCTTC.

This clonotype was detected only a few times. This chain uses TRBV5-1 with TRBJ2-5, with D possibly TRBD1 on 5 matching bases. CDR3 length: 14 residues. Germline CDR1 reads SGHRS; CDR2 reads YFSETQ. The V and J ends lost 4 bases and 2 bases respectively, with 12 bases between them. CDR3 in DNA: TGCGCCAGCAGCGAAAACAGGAGACAAGAGACCCAGTACTTC. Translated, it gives CASSENRRQETQYF.

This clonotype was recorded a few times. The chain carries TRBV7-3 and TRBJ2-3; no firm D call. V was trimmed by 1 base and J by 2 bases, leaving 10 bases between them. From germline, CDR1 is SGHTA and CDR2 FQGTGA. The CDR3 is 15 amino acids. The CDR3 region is CASSLKGQDTDTQYF. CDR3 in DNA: TGTGCCAGCAGCTTAAAAGGTCAGGACACAGATACGCAGTATTTT.

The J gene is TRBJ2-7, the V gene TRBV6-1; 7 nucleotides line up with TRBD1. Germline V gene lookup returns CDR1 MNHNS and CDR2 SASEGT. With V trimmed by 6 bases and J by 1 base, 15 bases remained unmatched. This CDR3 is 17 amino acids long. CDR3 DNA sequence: TGTGCCAGCAGCCCCGACACAGCGACAGGGAAATCCTACGAGCAGTACTTC. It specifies CASSPDTATGKSYEQYF.